This TCR beta chain came from a study of T cells in Graves' hyperthyroidism and ophthalmopathy. Study-level findings and limits: In simple terms, a model built on 13 V-J features told ophthalmopathy apart from stable hyperthyroidism. Most clonotypes expanded in the thyroid (above 0.001) were also present in blood.

The ends lost 5 bases at V and 7 bases at J; junction bases unmatched: 10. Per germline, CDR1 SGHTA and CDR2 FQGNSA. This CDR3 region has 16 residues. For this clonotype: Its target is not known.

Amplification of TCR beta CDR3 regions used RNA as the template. HTBI primers drove first-round RT-PCR of the TCR CDR3. TCRdb redid the calling of the multiplex PCR reads with MiXCR, one entry per CDR3 protein. Among 450,000 to 700,000 distinct CDR3 sequences listed, 46% were seen once. The source is a young woman with Graves' hyperthyroidism. The rearrangement links TRBV7-2 to TRBJ2-7; 14 bases are shared with TRBD2. Sequencing input: peripheral blood or thyroid tissue (not recorded which). The CDR3 is CASSHPGLAGDDEQYF. In DNA, the CDR3 is TGTGCCAGCAGCCACCCGGGACTAGCGGGAGACGATGAGCAGTACTTC.